These 8 T cell receptor beta chains originate from one sample sequenced in a study of control samples from healthy donors and cancer patients. The table came from immunoSEQ multiplex PCR; TCRdb's copy has only in-frame clones and leaves some out. Of about 130,000 clones listed, around 90% are singletons. What was sequenced was blood. Source of these receptors: a man aged 18 to 35 in good health.

The rearrangement joins TRBV19 to TRBJ1-2, with D unresolved. V was shortened by 5 bases and J by 1 base, with 8 bases between the two germline ends. CDR1 and CDR2 (germline): LNHDA, SQIVND (reference sequence). This CDR3 contains 13 residues. The CDR3 here is CASSFEGNYGYTF. The CDR3 region has the DNA TGTGCCAGTAGTTTTGAGGGTAACTATGGCTACACCTTC.

V gene TRBV6-5 combines with J gene TRBJ1-1; D may be TRBD1 (5 bases). The length of the CDR3 is 14 residues. The V end was cut by 7 bases, the J end by 6 bases, with 18 bases between. From germline, CDR1 is MNHEY and CDR2 SVGAGI. CDR3: CASKQMGGAAEAFF. The CDR3 bases are TGTGCCAGCAAACAAATGGGGGGAGCGGCTGAAGCTTTCTTT.

The V and J genes are TRBV12-3 or TRBV12-4 and TRBJ1-5, with D hard to call. This CDR3 spans 13 amino acids. V was cut by 3 bases and J by 6 bases, with 9 bases left in between. The CDR3 bases are TGTGCCAGCAGTTTCCCCAGTGGTCAGCCCCAGCATTTT. Amino acids: CASSFPSGQPQHF.

This sequence joins TRBV5-5 and TRBJ2-1; 10 positions match TRBD1. The V and J ends lost 2 bases and 0 bases, in that order; junction bases with no gene match: 5. CDR1 SGHKS and CDR2 YYEKEE come from the germline V gene (reference sequence). The CDR3 is made up of 17 amino acids. The CDR3 reads CASSFRTGGVSYNEQFF. The CDR3 DNA reads as TGTGCCAGCAGCTTTAGGACAGGGGGGGTCTCCTACAATGAGCAGTTCTTC. The entire variable domain, with the rest obtained from reference TRBV5-5 and TRBJ2-1, is as follows: DAGVTQSPTHLIKTRGQQVTLRCSPISGHKSVSWYQQVLGQGPQFIFQYYEKEERGRGNFPDRFSARQFPNYSSELNVNALLLGDSALYLCASSFRTGGVSYNEQFFGPGTRLTVL.

In DNA form, the CDR3 reads TGTGCCAGCAGAGGACGGGACAGCATTAAGGCCCAGCATTTT. Translated: CASRGRDSIKAQHF. The chain combines TRBV28 with TRBJ1-5, with TRBD1 matching over 7 bases. CDR1 is MDHEN and CDR2 is SYDVKM in the germline V gene. J lost 11 bases, V lost 6 bases, and 13 bases had no gene match. CDR3 length equals 14 residues. Full variable domain (rest looked up from reference TRBV28 and TRBJ1-5): DVKVTQSSRYLVKRTGEKVFLECVQDMDHENMFWYRQDPGLGLRLIYFSYDVKMKEKGDIPEGYSVSREKKERFSLILESASTNQTSMYLCASRGRDSIKAQHFGDGTRLSIL.

This chain uses TRBV28 with TRBJ1-4; D remains ambiguous. Between the trimmed V and J ends, which lost 5 bases and 7 bases, there was a span of 14 bases. The germline V gene encodes CDR1 MDHEN and CDR2 SYDVKM. This CDR3 spans 14 amino acids. In DNA, the CDR3 is TGTGCCAGCAGTCCTCCATCAAAGGGTGAAAAACTGTTTTTT. It translates to CASSPPSKGEKLFF.

The chain links TRBV6-2 or TRBV6-3 to TRBJ2-1, with D perhaps TRBD2 (5 bases). The CDR3 has 15 residues. The V and J ends lost 5 bases and 9 bases respectively, with 20 bases between them. Germline V lookup: CDR1 MNHEY, CDR2 SVGEGT. The CDR3 bases are TGTGCCAGCAGTATGGGGAGCAAGAGGTACGGTGAGCAGTTCTTC. Protein: CASSMGSKRYGEQFF.

This rearrangement joins TRBV7-2 to TRBJ2-7; D assignment may be TRBD1 or TRBD2 (5 bases each). CDR3 length: 13 amino acids. V shed 6 bases and J shed 1 base, with 10 bases lying between them. From germline, CDR1 is SGHTA and CDR2 FQGNSA. CDR3 bases: TGTGCCAGCAGTCCGGGGCCTTCCTACGAGCAGTACGTC. This translates into CASSPGPSYEQYV.